This TCR beta chain came from a study of T-cell reconstitution after alpha-beta-depleted transplantation in children. Preparation of the TCRbeta library involved a method that used unique molecular identifiers. TCRdb independently ran MiXCR on the PCR reads; one entry per CDR3 protein. Of around 490,000 distinct CDR3 sequences in the sample, over 10% are singletons; the top ten hold 13% to 15%. Points from the study as a whole: T-cell counts and diversity were attributed mostly to newly produced T cells one year after transplant. Roughly two months post-transplant, alpha-beta T cells reportedly originated from several hundred graft clones that had expanded. Some patients owed their high day-60 TCRbeta diversity to surviving recipient T cells and thymic progenitors.

Many counts were recorded for this clonotype. No antigen is known for it. This receptor was taken from a female patient between 2 and 15 years old who had a stem cell transplant for aplastic anemia, so the T cells may come from the graft donor. This sample comprised PBMCs, mostly from graft donor cells, obtained 180 days after TCRalphabeta/CD19-depleted stem cell transplant.

CDR3 amino acids: CASSLGLAVPSDEQFF. The CDR3 region has the DNA TGCGCCAGCAGCTTGGGGCTAGCGGTGCCCAGCGATGAGCAGTTCTTC. The V gene is TRBV5-1, the J gene TRBJ2-1, with 7 bases aligning to TRBD2. The germline gives CDR1 SGHRS, CDR2 YFSETQ. CDR3 length equals 16 residues. After removal of 0 bases from V and 8 bases from J, the junction contained 11 bases not matched to a gene.